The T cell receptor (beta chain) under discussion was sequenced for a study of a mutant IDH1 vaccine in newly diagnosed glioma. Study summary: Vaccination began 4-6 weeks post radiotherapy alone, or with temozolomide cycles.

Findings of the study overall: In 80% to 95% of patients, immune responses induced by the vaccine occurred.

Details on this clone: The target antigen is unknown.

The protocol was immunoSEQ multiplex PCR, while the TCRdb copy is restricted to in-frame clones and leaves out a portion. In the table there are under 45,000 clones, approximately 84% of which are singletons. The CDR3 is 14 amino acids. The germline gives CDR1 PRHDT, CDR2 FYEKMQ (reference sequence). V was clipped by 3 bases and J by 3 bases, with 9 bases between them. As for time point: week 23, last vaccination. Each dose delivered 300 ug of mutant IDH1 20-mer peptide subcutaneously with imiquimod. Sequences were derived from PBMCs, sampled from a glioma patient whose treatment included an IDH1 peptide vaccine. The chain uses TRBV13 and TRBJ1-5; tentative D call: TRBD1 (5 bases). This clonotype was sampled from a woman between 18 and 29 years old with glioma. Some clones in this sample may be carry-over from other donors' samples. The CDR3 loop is CASSFGRVNQPQHF. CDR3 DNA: TGTGCCAGCAGCTTCGGCAGGGTCAATCAGCCCCAGCATTTT.